This T cell receptor (beta chain) was observed in a study of blood T cell repertoires in COVID-19. TCRdb's copy holds only in-frame clones and misses some; the assay was immunoSEQ multiplex PCR. The table has approximately 340,000 clones, 87% seen once. The CDR3 is made up of 15 amino acids. Per the germline V gene, CDR1 is LGHNA and CDR2 is YNFKEQ. Trimming removed 1 base from V and 4 bases from J; junction bases left unmatched: 6. This TCR derives from a young man with COVID-19, enrolled during active disease. The sequenced sample consisted of peripheral blood. The chain has TRBV4-2 and TRBJ2-7, with 8 nucleotides matching TRBD1. The CDR3, as DNA: TGTGCCAGCAGCCAAGGACAGGGGCAAGAATACGAGCAGTACTTC. Residues: CASSQGQGQEYEQYF.